The 32 T cell receptor beta chains listed next were all sequenced from one sample in a study of blood T cells in healthy people across ages. A sample-barcoded 5' primer and a J-beta primer mix were used in a second PCR of about 7 to 11 cycles. MiXCR, run by TCRdb on the 5' RACE reads, gives a single entry per CDR3 protein. The sample contains hundreds of thousands of distinct CDR3 sequences, approximately 59% of which appear only once. The sample taken for sequencing was blood. The receptors stem from a man in his fifties or sixties in good health.

This chain links TRBV27 with TRBJ2-1, with 9 bases aligning to TRBD1. The germline V gene encodes CDR1 MNHEY and CDR2 SMNVEV (reference sequence). This CDR3 is 16 amino acids long. J gave up 10 bases and V 3 bases, and 13 bases lay outside the gene matches. The CDR3 coding sequence is TGTGCCAGCAGTTTCTCCCGACAGGGGGGGCGCAGGGAGCAGTTCTTC. Translation gives CASSFSRQGGRREQFF.

The chain links TRBV20-1 to TRBJ2-1; 10 bases are shared with TRBD1. The CDR3 is 15 residues long. The J segment lost 8 bases and the V segment lost 4 bases, leaving 11 bases of the junction unmatched. Germline V gives CDR1 DFQATT, CDR2 SNEGSKA (reference sequence). The CDR3 DNA is TGCAGTGCTAACAACCCGGGACAGGGGTCCCATGAGCAGTTCTTC. The encoded protein is CSANNPGQGSHEQFF.

The CDR3 region has the DNA TGTGCCAGCAGTGAAGCTACTAGGGGCGGCAATGAGCAGTTCTTC. It encodes CASSEATRGGNEQFF. V usage is TRBV2 and J usage is TRBJ2-1; D is tentatively TRBD1 or TRBD2 (5 bases each). The CDR3 consists of 15 residues. V lost 0 bases and J 6 bases, leaving 12 bases between the germline ends. Germline CDR1 is SNHLY and CDR2 is FYNNEI.

This clonotype came up once. This chain uses TRBV28 with TRBJ2-3; D gene ambiguous. This CDR3 region has 15 residues. Between the trimmed V and J ends, which lost 5 bases and 1 base, there was a span of 13 bases. Germline assignment: CDR1 MDHEN and CDR2 SYDVKM. DNA of the CDR3: TGTGCCAGCAGTACTGGTGTCGATGGCACAGATACGCAGTATTTT. Residues: CASSTGVDGTDTQYF.

The gene calls are TRBV4-2 and TRBJ1-6; TRBD1 might be the D (6 bases). The CDR3 loop spans 18 amino acids. The V gene's germline CDR1 is LGHNA and CDR2 YNFKEQ. The V and J ends lost 4 bases and 0 bases respectively, with 16 bases between them. CDR3 DNA: TGTGCCAGCAGCCCGTTTGGGGGCCGTAGCTCCTATAATTCACCCCTCCACTTT. It is translated as CASSPFGGRSSYNSPLHF.

This clonotype was seen a handful of times. This CDR3 is CASSRALKGGQETQYF. DNA for the CDR3: TGTGCCAGCAGCCGCGCTTTGAAGGGGGGACAAGAGACCCAGTACTTC. The chain employs TRBV6-1 and TRBJ2-5, with D possibly being TRBD1 or TRBD2 (6 bases each). The germline V and J ends were trimmed by 6 bases and 2 bases, with 19 bases remaining between them. Germline CDR1 and CDR2: MNHNS and SASEGT. CDR3 size: 16 residues.

In this sample, this clonotype turned up once. This sequence may be a read error, since a much larger clone differs from it by one base. The CDR3 coding sequence is TGCAGCGTTGAAGTCCAGGGGGGCTACGAGCAGTACTTC. Encoded protein: CSVEVQGGYEQYF. The chain uses TRBV29-1 and TRBJ2-7; D perhaps matches TRBD1 (7 bases). Germline loops: CDR1 SQVTM, CDR2 ANQGSEA. The CDR3 has 13 residues. Trimming took 1 base from V and 3 from J, leaving 10 bases between them.

CDR3 protein: CASSPSGLGETQYF. The CDR3 nucleotides are TGTGCCAGCAGCCCTAGCGGGTTGGGGGAGACCCAGTACTTC. The rearrangement links TRBV12-3 or TRBV12-4 to TRBJ2-5; TRBD2 aligns across 8 bases. Trimming removed 6 bases from V and 5 bases from J; junction bases left unmatched: 8. The CDR3 consists of 14 residues.

The CDR3 bases are TGTGCCAGCAGCAATCAAACCGGGACAAGGGATTCCGGAACGATAGCTAACTATGGCTACACCTTC. Translation: CASSNQTGTRDSGTIANYGYTF. This chain connects TRBV21-1 to TRBJ1-2; the D call in the table, TRBD1, was not verified against the DNA. TRBV21-1 is listed as a pseudogene. This CDR3 comprises 22 residues.

This clonotype was seen a few times. This chain joins TRBV29-1 and TRBJ2-3; 9 positions match TRBD1. Trimming removed 6 bases from V and 5 bases from J; junction bases left unmatched: 9. This CDR3 is built from 14 residues. Germline CDR1 is SQVTM and CDR2 is ANQGSEA. CDR3 residues: CSVAPGQGGDTQYF. The CDR3 DNA sequence: TGCAGCGTAGCACCGGGACAGGGAGGAGATACGCAGTATTTT.

This clonotype was recorded a few times. The V and J genes are TRBV5-1 and TRBJ2-5; no clear D. Germline V gene data show CDR1 as SGHRS and CDR2 as YFSETQ. This CDR3 spans 12 amino acids. V gave up 1 base and J gave up 3 bases, with 4 bases separating them. For the CDR3, the DNA is TGCGCCAGCAGCTTGAGCAAAGAGACCCAGTACTTC. It yields the protein CASSLSKETQYF.

CDR3 sequence reads: CASSTSSGADSGANVLTF. DNA of the CDR3: TGTGCCAGCAGCACCTCTAGCGGGGCTGACTCTGGGGCCAACGTCCTGACTTTC. V usage is TRBV11-2 and J usage is TRBJ2-6; 9 bases line up with TRBD2. Germline values: CDR1 SGHAT, CDR2 FQNNGV. CDR3 length: 18 residues. V trimming: 5 bases; J trimming: 0 bases; junction bases outside the gene matches: 8.

On this clonotype itself: This may be a read error: a much more frequent sequence differs by one nucleotide. The rearrangement joins TRBV6-1 to TRBJ2-5, with TRBD1 identical over 7 bases. V shed 10 bases and J 5 bases; nucleotides not matched to a gene: 10. This CDR3 spans 13 amino acids. The germline gives CDR1 MNHNS, CDR2 SASEGT. CDR3 in amino acids: CATLGGYHETQYF. The CDR3 nucleotides read TGTGCCACCTTAGGGGGCTATCACGAGACCCAGTACTTC.

The chain is built from TRBV28 and TRBJ2-7, with D uncertain. V gave up 0 bases and J gave up 6 bases, with 6 bases separating them. CDR1 is MDHEN, CDR2 SYDVKM, per germline. The CDR3 consists of 12 residues. CDR3 bases: TGTGCCAGCAGTTTATGCGTAGTCGAGCAGTACTTC. Translating it yields CASSLCVVEQYF. Together with reference TRBV28 and TRBJ2-7, the CDR3 gives the full variable domain: DVKVTQSSRYLVKRTGEKVFLECVQDMDHENMFWYRQDPGLGLRLIYFSYDVKMKEKGDIPEGYSVSREKKERFSLILESASTNQTSMYLCASSLCVVEQYFGPGTRLTVT.

The rearrangement uses TRBV20-1 and TRBJ2-7, with 8 bases aligning to TRBD1. The J call may not be correct, given that the DNA end is closer to TRBJ2-4. The CDR3 spans 14 residues. The germline V gene has CDR1 DFQATT and CDR2 SNEGSKA (reference sequence). The CDR3 DNA is TGCAGTGCTAGAGTTGTGACAGGGGACGACATTCAGTACTTC. Its translation: CSARVVTGDDIQYF.

The chain uses TRBV10-3 and TRBJ2-5, with TRBD1 matching over 10 bases. The CDR3 is 17 residues long. After removal of 0 bases from V and 2 bases from J, the junction contained 6 bases not matched to a gene. The germline V gene encodes CDR1 ENHRY and CDR2 SYGVKD. The CDR3 spells CAISESPGTGAQETQYF. CDR3 DNA sequence: TGTGCCATCAGTGAGTCGCCCGGGACAGGGGCTCAAGAGACCCAGTACTTC.

CDR3 residues: CASSPSSQDNEQYF. The CDR3 coding sequence is TGTGCCAGCAGCCCATCTAGTCAAGACAATGAGCAGTACTTC. The chain couples TRBV13 to TRBJ2-5; D gene ambiguous. Trimming shortened V by 5 bases and J by 11 bases, and 21 bases separated the two germline ends. This CDR3 contains 14 residues. Germline CDR1 reads PRHDT; CDR2 reads FYEKMQ (reference sequence).

The V and J genes are TRBV4-2 and TRBJ1-1; D not resolved. The V end lost 0 bases, the J end lost 5 bases, and 7 bases lay between the germline ends. Germline-derived CDR1 and CDR2 are LGHNA and YNFKEQ. The CDR3 is 13 amino acids. DNA for the CDR3: TGTGCCAGCAGCCAAGAGCCAAAAACTGAAGCTTTCTTT. It specifies CASSQEPKTEAFF.

This chain connects TRBV6-5 to TRBJ1-2; 7 bases agree with TRBD1. V lost 5 bases, J lost 8 bases, and 5 bases stayed unmatched. The germline gives CDR1 MNHEY, CDR2 SVGAGI. This CDR3 comprises 12 residues. Here the CDR3 DNA reads TGTGCCAGCAGTACAGGGGACCGGGGCTACACCTTC. The encoded protein is CASSTGDRGYTF.

This clonotype was observed a single time. The chain combines TRBV18 with TRBJ2-1, with 11 bases aligning to TRBD1. V gave up 5 bases and J gave up 13 bases; unmatched junction bases: 22. This CDR3 has 18 residues. CDR1 and CDR2 (germline): KGHSH, LQKENI. The CDR3 DNA follows: TGTGCCAGCTCAAGGATTCTCCCGAGGACAGGGGGCGCAGAGACCCAGTTCTTC. Translation: CASSRILPRTGGAETQFF.

Remarks on this clonotype: At one boundary the junction diverges from the germline segment, which might be a read error. J is TRBJ2-3 and V is TRBV12-3 or TRBV12-4, with D possibly being TRBD1 or TRBD2 (6 bases each). This CDR3 contains 13 residues. CDR3 bases: TGTGCCAGCGGCTTGGGGGGCACAGATACGCGGTATTTT. The encoded protein is CASGLGGTDTRYF.

This clonotype was observed a handful of times. The genes are TRBV6-6 and TRBJ2-3; D is uncertain. This CDR3 is 15 amino acids long. Looked up from germline, CDR1 is MNHNY and CDR2 is SVGAGI (reference sequence). Trimming shortened V by 0 bases and J by 2 bases, and 9 bases separated the two germline ends. In DNA, the CDR3 is TGTGCCAGCAGTTACTCGCTTGGGTTCACAGATACGCAGTATTTT. Its translation is CASSYSLGFTDTQYF.

The chain has TRBV11-3 and TRBJ2-1, with 10 bases aligning to TRBD1. The CDR3 is made up of 15 amino acids. V shed 5 bases, J shed 7 bases, and the junction held 8 bases outside the gene matches. CDR1 and CDR2 from the germline V gene are SGHNT and YENEEA. The CDR3 here is CASSPGQGYDNEQFF. CDR3 nucleotides: TGTGCCAGCAGCCCGGGACAGGGGTATGATAATGAGCAGTTCTTC.

The chain carries TRBV21-1 and TRBJ2-7; the table's D call TRBD1 went unverified against the DNA. The J call could be wrong; TRBJ2-4 is a better fit for the DNA end. TRBV21-1 has pseudogene status. CDR3 length equals 17 residues. The CDR3 coding sequence is TGTGCCAGCAGCAAAGAGGACAGGGACGTAGCCAAAAACATTCAGTACTTC. Translation gives CASSKEDRDVAKNIQYF.

A few counts support this clonotype. CDR3 sequence: CASSLWDRDPDTQYF. The CDR3 bases are TGTGCCAGCAGCTTGTGGGACAGGGACCCAGATACGCAGTATTTT. This chain links TRBV5-6 with TRBJ2-3, with 9 bases aligning to TRBD1. V lost 1 base, J lost 4 bases, and 4 bases stayed unmatched. The CDR3 is made up of 15 amino acids. The germline CDR1 and CDR2 sequences are SGHDT and YYEEEE.

The V call is TRBV5-1, the J call TRBJ2-1; D is perhaps TRBD1 (6 bases). Germline CDR1 SGHRS, CDR2 YFSETQ. This CDR3 is built from 15 residues. Deletions cut 6 bases from V and 5 bases from J, with 18 bases between. The CDR3 nucleotides read TGCGCCAGCACCGTTCGGGCAGGGGCCCACAATGAGCAGTTCTTC. Encoded protein: CASTVRAGAHNEQFF.

This clonotype has only a few counts. This chain's CDR3 is CASTLQGLDQPQHF. In DNA, the CDR3 is TGTGCCAGCACCCTACAGGGACTAGATCAGCCCCAGCATTTT. The gene calls are TRBV12-3 or TRBV12-4 and TRBJ1-5; the D gene is possibly TRBD1 (6 bases). The CDR3 spans 14 residues. V was trimmed by 7 bases and J by 5 bases, leaving 15 bases between them.

This clonotype has just a few counts. The J gene is TRBJ2-1, the V gene TRBV5-1, with D unresolved. Germline lookup yields CDR1 SGHRS and CDR2 YFSETQ. The CDR3 is 14 amino acids. V was cut by 0 bases and J by 7 bases, with 11 bases left in between. The CDR3 sequence is CASSLDPGTNEQFF. The DNA for the CDR3 is TGCGCCAGCAGCTTGGATCCAGGAACGAATGAGCAGTTCTTC.

The chain employs TRBV21-1 and TRBJ2-7; TRBD1, the table's D call, lacks a check against the DNA. TRBV21-1 is a documented pseudogene. The CDR3 is 13 amino acids. The DNA of the CDR3 is TGTGCCAGCATCGACAGGCAAATAGACGAGCAGTACTTC. Translating it yields CASIDRQIDEQYF.

CDR3 residues: CAISESMGQRNYGYTF. In nucleotides, the CDR3 is TGTGCCATCAGTGAGTCGATGGGACAGCGAAACTATGGCTACACCTTC. This chain joins TRBV10-3 and TRBJ1-2, with 7 bases lining up with TRBD1. CDR3 size: 16 residues. From germline, CDR1 is ENHRY and CDR2 SYGVKD. V dropped 0 bases and J dropped 2; count of bases not matched to a gene: 6.

J is TRBJ1-1 and V is TRBV20-1; D unresolved. The CDR3 is 12 amino acids. Per germline, CDR1 DFQATT and CDR2 SNEGSKA (reference sequence). With 4 bases removed from V and 0 bases from J, the gap between germline ends came to 6 bases. Here the CDR3 DNA reads TGCAGTGCTACCAGCCTGAACACTGAAGCTTTCTTT. Protein sequence: CSATSLNTEAFF.

The V call is TRBV13, the J call TRBJ2-6; possibly TRBD2 for D (7 bases). Germline V gene sequence: CDR1 PRHDT, CDR2 FYEKMQ (reference sequence). Trimming removed 5 bases at V and 1 base at J, with 24 bases between. The CDR3 consists of 20 residues. DNA of the CDR3: TGTGCCAGCAGCCCCTCCTTGGGTGGGGGGGCCGAATCTGGGGCCAACGTCCTGACTTTC. This sequence encodes CASSPSLGGGAESGANVLTF.